Reported below is one T cell receptor (beta chain). Clones were sequenced by immunoSEQ multiplex PCR, and TCRdb holds only the in-frame ones, with some missing. The data hold fewer than 90,000 clones, with nearly 95% observed a single time. This sample is drawn from a study of PD-1 blockade in classical Hodgkin lymphoma. Regarding time point: newly diagnosed, previously untreated cHL patient sample. The sample consisted of peripheral blood mononuclear cells (PBMCs). This clonotype was sampled from a human donor with classical Hodgkin lymphoma.

The DNA for the CDR3 is TGCAGCGTACAACGGACTAGCGGGTTTCAAGAGACCCAGTACTTC. Residues: CSVQRTSGFQETQYF. The rearrangement joins TRBV29-1 to TRBJ2-5, with 11 bases identical to TRBD2. Trimming at V came to 6 bases and at J to 2 bases, leaving 8 bases not matched to a gene. Germline CDR1 SQVTM, CDR2 ANQGSEA. The CDR3 loop spans 15 amino acids.